Presented here are 29 T cell receptor beta chains from one specimen sequenced in a study of blood T cell repertoires in COVID-19. TCRdb's copy holds only in-frame clones and misses some; the assay was immunoSEQ multiplex PCR. The data show roughly 50,000 clones, around 80% seen once. Sequenced: peripheral blood. Source of these receptors: an elderly woman with acute or convalescent COVID-19.

Written as DNA, the CDR3 is TGTGCCAGCACCGAGACAGGGGGCGAGACCCAGTACTTC. It is translated as CASTETGGETQYF. V gene TRBV6-5 combines with J gene TRBJ2-5; 10 bases are a match to TRBD1. V lost 7 bases to trimming and J lost 5 bases; unmatched junction nucleotides: 4. Germline V gene data show CDR1 as MNHEY and CDR2 as SVGAGI. CDR3 length: 13 residues.

V and J are TRBV18 and TRBJ1-5; the D gene is possibly TRBD1 (5 bases). Germline CDR1 and CDR2: KGHSH and LQKENI. This CDR3 region has 15 residues. V dropped 3 bases and J dropped 0 bases, with 9 bases sitting between them. CDR3 in DNA: TGTGCCAGCTCACCCACAGGAGATAGCAATCAGCCCCAGCATTTT. This encodes CASSPTGDSNQPQHF.

The genes are TRBV18 and TRBJ1-5, with 7 bases aligning to TRBD1. The CDR3 spans 13 residues. Germline trimming cut 2 bases from V and 5 bases from J; bases unmatched to any gene: 0. Germline-derived CDR1 and CDR2 are KGHSH and LQKENI. CDR3 in DNA: TGTGCCAGCTCACCAACAGGGGATCAGCCCCAGCATTTT. This sequence encodes CASSPTGDQPQHF.

The chain is built from TRBV6-1 and TRBJ1-1; D perhaps matches TRBD1 (6 bases). Trimming removed 2 bases from V and 8 bases from J, with 12 bases in between. The CDR3 length is 13 residues. The germline V gene encodes CDR1 MNHNS and CDR2 SASEGT. CDR3 sequence (DNA): TGTGCCAGCAGTGAAATCTCAGGGGCCGAAGCTTTCTTT. Its translation is CASSEISGAEAFF.

This clone was counted between two and nine times. This sequence joins TRBV4-1 and TRBJ1-2; no clear D. Trimming removed 4 bases from V and 6 bases from J, with 15 bases in between. CDR1 and CDR2 (germline): MGHRA, YSYEKL. This CDR3 contains 14 residues. CDR3 residues: CASSPSSRIDGYTF. The CDR3 DNA reads TGCGCCAGCAGCCCAAGCTCGAGGATCGATGGCTACACCTTC.

V is TRBV29-1 and J is TRBJ2-7, with a possible D match to TRBD1 (5 bases). Germline lookup yields CDR1 SQVTM and CDR2 ANQGSEA. V lost 1 base and J 6 bases, leaving 13 bases between the germline ends. The CDR3 runs 13 residues. The CDR3 reads CSVEGQGKGEQYF. The DNA for the CDR3 is TGCAGCGTTGAAGGTCAGGGAAAGGGCGAGCAGTACTTC.

The chain links TRBV24-1 to TRBJ2-7; 7 bases fit TRBD1. After removal of 1 base from V and 7 bases from J, the junction contained 18 bases not matched to a gene. Germline CDR1 and CDR2: KGHDR and SFDVKD. There are 18 residues in the CDR3. CDR3 sequence reads: CATSDLRMDWGTDWEQYF. In DNA, the CDR3 is TGTGCCACCAGTGATTTACGAATGGATTGGGGGACAGACTGGGAGCAGTACTTC.

J is TRBJ1-5 and V is TRBV19; D might be TRBD1 (5 bases). Between the trimmed V and J ends, which lost 6 bases and 6 bases, there was a span of 18 bases. CDR1 LNHDA and CDR2 SQIVND come from the germline V gene (reference sequence). The CDR3 totals 15 residues. Written as DNA, the CDR3 is TGTGCCAGTAGGGGCAGGGAAGGATTCGTTCAGCCCCAGCATTTT. Translating gives CASRGREGFVQPQHF.

The rearrangement links TRBV25-1 to TRBJ2-7, with TRBD1 identical over 11 bases. The V gene's germline CDR1 is MGHDK and CDR2 SYGVNS. The CDR3 sequence is 16 residues long. With V trimmed by 1 base and J by 2 bases, 4 bases remained unmatched. CDR3 nucleotides: TGTGCCAGCAGTGAATTTCCGGGACAGGGGGCCTACGAGCAGTACTTC. It specifies CASSEFPGQGAYEQYF.

The chain couples TRBV6-5 to TRBJ2-1; a possible D gene is TRBD1 (5 bases). Germline V CDR1 and CDR2: MNHEY, SVGAGI. V lost 0 bases and J lost 7, with 7 bases in between. The CDR3 sequence is 13 residues long. The CDR3 DNA reads TGTGCCAGCAGTTACTCCAGGGTAAATGAGCAGTTCTTC. Translating gives CASSYSRVNEQFF.

CDR3 in amino acids: CASSQGREQFF. As DNA, the CDR3 is TGTGCCAGCAGCCAGGGCCGTGAGCAGTTCTTC. The gene calls are TRBV6-5 and TRBJ2-1; TRBD1 is a possible D gene (5 bases). Trimming cost V 6 bases and J 9 bases, with 9 bases left between them. Germline values: CDR1 MNHEY, CDR2 SVGAGI. This CDR3 has 11 residues.

This CDR3 is CASSLAGTYNEQFF. For the CDR3, the DNA is TGTGCCAGCAGCTTAGCGGGCACCTACAATGAGCAGTTCTTC. The V call is TRBV5-8, the J call TRBJ2-1, with a weak D call TRBD2 (6 bases). CDR3 length: 14 residues. V shed 2 bases and J shed 2 bases, with 8 bases lying between them. Germline CDR1 is SGHTS and CDR2 is YDEGEE.

The chain is built from TRBV20-1 and TRBJ1-2; D is unresolved. Trimming cost V 3 bases and J 5 bases, with 16 bases left between them. Germline V gene lookup returns CDR1 DFQATT and CDR2 SNEGSKA (reference sequence). This CDR3 has 14 amino acids. CDR3 residues: CSASEDGAGYGYTF. CDR3 coding DNA: TGCAGTGCTAGTGAAGACGGTGCGGGGTATGGCTACACCTTC.

V and J are TRBV18 and TRBJ2-2; possible D gene TRBD1, 5 bases. Germline-derived CDR1 and CDR2 are KGHSH and LQKENI. Trimming took 3 bases from V and 0 from J, leaving 20 bases between them. CDR3 length equals 19 residues. The CDR3 DNA sequence: TGTGCCAGCTCACCGCGCGTAACGGACACCGGCCCGAACACCGGGGAGCTGTTTTTT. It translates to CASSPRVTDTGPNTGELFF.

CDR3 nucleotides: TGTGCCACCAGTGTCGCGGGGGCCGAAGAGACCCAGTACTTC. Residues: CATSVAGAEETQYF. The chain is built from TRBV24-1 and TRBJ2-5; TRBD2 might be the D (7 bases). The CDR3 length is 14 residues. The germline CDR1 and CDR2 sequences are KGHDR and SFDVKD. Trimming shortened V by 5 bases and J by 3 bases, and 12 bases separated the two germline ends.

The V gene is TRBV7-9, the J gene TRBJ1-2, with D hard to call. The ends were cut back, 2 bases at V and 7 bases at J, with 11 bases in the middle. Germline CDR1 and CDR2: SEHNR and FQNEAQ (reference sequence). The CDR3 is 13 amino acids. The CDR3 spells CASSLPRLGGYTF. The CDR3 DNA sequence: TGTGCCAGCAGCTTACCGAGGTTGGGTGGCTACACCTTC. The variable domain in full, completed from reference TRBV7-9 and TRBJ1-2, reads DTGVSQNPRHKITKRGQNVTFRCDPISEHNRLYWYRQTLGQGPEFLTYFQNEAQLEKSRLLSDRFSAERPKGSFSTLEIQRTEQGDSAMYLCASSLPRLGGYTFGSGTRLTVV.

This clone was counted many times. This chain's CDR3 is CASSSPGTGVPGYTF. CDR3 bases: TGTGCCAGCAGTTCGCCCGGGACAGGGGTCCCTGGCTACACCTTC. The chain couples TRBV6-5 to TRBJ1-2, with 10 bases matching TRBD1. The CDR3 loop spans 15 amino acids. The trim removed 4 bases at V and 7 bases at J, leaving 9 bases unmatched. Germline CDR1 MNHEY, CDR2 SVGAGI.

This chain joins TRBV20-1 and TRBJ1-2; TRBD1 matches 10 bases. The germline V gene has CDR1 DFQATT and CDR2 SNEGSKA (reference sequence). V was clipped by 3 bases and J by 4 bases; unmatched bases: 8. The CDR3 loop spans 15 amino acids. The CDR3 reads CSASIRDRGLYGYTF. The DNA of the CDR3 is TGCAGTGCTAGTATCCGGGACAGGGGACTCTATGGCTACACCTTC.

The chain has TRBV12-5 and TRBJ2-5; 8 nucleotides line up with TRBD1. The CDR3 has 14 residues. The germline gives CDR1 LGHNT, CDR2 FRNRAP. V was pared by 7 bases and J by 4 bases, with 8 bases of the junction left unmatched. The CDR3 is CASALDRGGETQYF. The CDR3 DNA reads as TGTGCTAGTGCCTTAGACAGGGGAGGAGAGACCCAGTACTTC.

V gene TRBV3-1 (or the pseudogene TRBV3-2) combines with J gene TRBJ2-1; 9 nucleotides align to TRBD2. CDR3 size: 18 residues. Trimming cost V 0 bases and J 7 bases; bases outside gene matches: 13. Germline V gives CDR1 LGHDT, CDR2 YNNKEL (reference sequence). The chain's CDR3 is CASSQDPPGAGGQNEQFF. CDR3 DNA: TGTGCCAGCAGCCAAGATCCCCCTGGGGCGGGGGGGCAGAATGAGCAGTTCTTC.

The chain joins TRBV7-2 to TRBJ2-7; TRBD1 matches at 7 bases. V trimming: 4 bases; J trimming: 0 bases; junction bases outside the gene matches: 6. Germline CDR1 is SGHTA and CDR2 is FQGNSA. This CDR3 region has 15 residues. CDR3 region: CASSSDRAISYEQYF. CDR3 bases: TGTGCCAGCAGCTCTGACAGGGCCATCTCCTACGAGCAGTACTTC.

The chain has TRBV7-8 and TRBJ2-5; tentatively, D is TRBD2 (6 bases). Trimming left V 4 bases short and J 4 bases short, with 13 bases between. The CDR3 length is 14 residues. CDR1 and CDR2 (germline): SGHVS, FQNEAQ. The CDR3, as DNA: TGTGCCAGCAGCTCCGCGGGACGGCGAGAGACCCAGTACTTC. Residues: CASSSAGRRETQYF.

The genes are TRBV9 and TRBJ2-1, with D possibly TRBD2 on 6 matching bases. Germline-derived CDR1 and CDR2 are SGDLS and YYNGEE. V lost 0 bases to trimming and J lost 9 bases, with 7 bases between them. The CDR3 runs 12 residues. This chain's CDR3 is CASSVVGSEQFF. For the CDR3, the DNA is TGTGCCAGCAGCGTAGTCGGGAGTGAGCAGTTCTTC.

This sequence joins TRBV6-1 and TRBJ1-1; D is unclear. This CDR3 is 15 amino acids long. The V end was cut by 0 bases, the J end by 0 bases, with 8 bases between. The germline CDR1 and CDR2 sequences are MNHNS and SASEGT. The CDR3 loop reads CASSEASGMNTEAFF. The CDR3 nucleotides are TGTGCCAGCAGTGAAGCGTCGGGAATGAACACTGAAGCTTTCTTT.

This sequence joins TRBV2 and TRBJ1-2, with D hard to call. The germline V gene has CDR1 SNHLY and CDR2 FYNNEI. CDR3 length: 15 residues. V lost 1 base and J lost 5, with 14 bases in between. Written as DNA, the CDR3 is TGTGCCAGCAGTGAAGTTGGACTTCTGGGATATGGCTACACCTTC. Its translation is CASSEVGLLGYGYTF.

The sample holds a few counts of this clone. This chain uses TRBV5-8 with TRBJ2-2; 7 bases are shared with TRBD1. V lost 7 bases and J lost 3; bases outside the gene matches: 3. The CDR3 contains 13 residues. Germline V gene data show CDR1 as SGHTS and CDR2 as YDEGEE. CDR3 residues: CASGTGDTGELFF. CDR3 bases: TGTGCCAGCGGAACAGGGGACACCGGGGAGCTGTTTTTT.

The chain has TRBV11-2 and TRBJ1-3; 7 bases match TRBD1. Trimming removed 5 bases from V and 0 bases from J; junction bases left unmatched: 7. The CDR3 runs 16 residues. Germline values: CDR1 SGHAT, CDR2 FQNNGV. Here the CDR3 DNA reads TGTGCCAGCAGCCACCCGGGACAGTCCTCTGGAAACACCATATATTTT. Amino acid sequence: CASSHPGQSSGNTIYF.

The chain couples TRBV18 to TRBJ1-4; D is perhaps TRBD1 (5 bases). The length of the CDR3 is 12 residues. Trimming stripped 0 bases from V and 9 bases from J, with 5 bases between. The germline V gene has CDR1 KGHSH and CDR2 LQKENI. CDR3 DNA sequence: TGTGCCAGCTCACCACCGGGGCAAAAACTGTTTTTT. Translating gives CASSPPGQKLFF.

The chain employs TRBV10-3 and TRBJ1-2; 8 nucleotides align to TRBD1. Per the germline V gene, CDR1 is ENHRY and CDR2 is SYGVKD. The J segment lost 4 bases and the V segment lost 6 bases, leaving 7 bases of the junction unmatched. This CDR3 is 14 amino acids long. The CDR3 loop is CAISAGGAVYGYTF. As DNA, the CDR3 is TGTGCCATCAGCGCAGGGGGCGCGGTCTATGGCTACACCTTC.